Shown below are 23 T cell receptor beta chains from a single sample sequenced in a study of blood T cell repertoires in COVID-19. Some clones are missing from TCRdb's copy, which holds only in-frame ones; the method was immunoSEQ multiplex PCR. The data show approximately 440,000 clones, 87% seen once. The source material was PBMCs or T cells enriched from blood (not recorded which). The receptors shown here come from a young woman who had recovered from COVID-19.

CDR3 sequence (DNA): TGTGCCAGCAGCCAAGTGAGTTTGAATAACTATGGCTACACCTTC. Its translation is CASSQVSLNNYGYTF. The rearrangement uses TRBV4-2 and TRBJ1-2; D is ambiguous. Trimming took 1 base from V and 1 from J, leaving 10 bases between them. The CDR3 runs to 15 residues. Germline V gives CDR1 LGHNA, CDR2 YNFKEQ.

In DNA, the CDR3 is TGCAGCGTTGAGGGAGGGCAAGGGGGACGAGAGGTCGAGCAGTACTTC. It specifies CSVEGGQGGREVEQYF. The chain has TRBV29-1 and TRBJ2-7, with TRBD2 as a possible D gene (7 bases). Germline values: CDR1 SQVTM, CDR2 ANQGSEA. V lost 3 bases and J lost 6, with 24 bases in between. CDR3 size: 16 residues.

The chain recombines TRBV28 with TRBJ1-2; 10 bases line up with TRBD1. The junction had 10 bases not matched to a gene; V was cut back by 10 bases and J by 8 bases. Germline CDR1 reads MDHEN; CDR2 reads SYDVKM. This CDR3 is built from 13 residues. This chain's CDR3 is CATDRGRAKGYTF. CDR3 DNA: TGTGCCACCGACAGGGGGCGAGCTAAGGGCTACACCTTC.

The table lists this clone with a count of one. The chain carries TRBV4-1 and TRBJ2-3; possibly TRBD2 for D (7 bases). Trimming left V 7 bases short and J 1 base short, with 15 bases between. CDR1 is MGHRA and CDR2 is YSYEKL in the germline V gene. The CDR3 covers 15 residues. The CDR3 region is CASKAEGGGTDTQYF. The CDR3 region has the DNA TGCGCCAGCAAGGCAGAAGGGGGGGGCACAGATACGCAGTATTTT.

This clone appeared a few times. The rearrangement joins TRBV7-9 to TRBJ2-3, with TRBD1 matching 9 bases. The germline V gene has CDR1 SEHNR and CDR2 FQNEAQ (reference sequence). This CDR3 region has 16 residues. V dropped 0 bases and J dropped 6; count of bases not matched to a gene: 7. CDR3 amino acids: CASSLARTGVGDTQYF. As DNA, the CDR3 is TGTGCCAGCAGCTTAGCCCGGACAGGGGTAGGGGATACGCAGTATTTT.

The CDR3: CASSLGADKTPYTGELFF. DNA for the CDR3: TGTGCCAGCAGCTTAGGGGCCGACAAAACTCCCTACACCGGGGAGCTGTTTTTT. The rearrangement uses TRBV7-9 and TRBJ2-2; D not resolved. V lost 1 base and J 3 bases, leaving 18 bases between the germline ends. The CDR3 is 18 amino acids. CDR1 and CDR2 from the germline V gene are SEHNR and FQNEAQ (reference sequence).

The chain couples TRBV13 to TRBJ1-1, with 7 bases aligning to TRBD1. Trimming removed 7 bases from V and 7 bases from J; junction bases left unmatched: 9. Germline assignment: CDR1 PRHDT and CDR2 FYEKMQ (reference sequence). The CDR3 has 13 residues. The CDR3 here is CASTQGQPVEAFF. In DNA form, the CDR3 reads TGTGCCAGCACCCAGGGACAGCCTGTTGAAGCTTTCTTT.

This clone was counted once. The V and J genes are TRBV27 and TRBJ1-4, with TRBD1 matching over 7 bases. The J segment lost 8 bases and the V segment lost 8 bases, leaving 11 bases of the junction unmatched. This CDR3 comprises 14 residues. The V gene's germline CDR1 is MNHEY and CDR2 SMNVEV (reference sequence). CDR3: CASSQAGTVEKLFF. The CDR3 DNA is TGTGCCAGCTCCCAGGCCGGGACAGTAGAAAAACTGTTTTTT. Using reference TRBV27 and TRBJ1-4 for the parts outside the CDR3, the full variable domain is EAQVTQNPRYLITVTGKKLTVTCSQNMNHEYMSWYRQDPGLGLRQIYYSMNVEVTDKGDVPEGYKVSRKEKRNFPLILESPSPNQTSLYFCASSQAGTVEKLFFGSGTQLSVL.

The CDR3 DNA is TGTGCCAGCAGTCCGACAGGGATTGAGCAGTTCTTC. Protein: CASSPTGIEQFF. V usage is TRBV12-3 or TRBV12-4 and J usage is TRBJ2-1; TRBD1 agrees at 7 bases. This CDR3 has 12 amino acids. After removal of 5 bases from V and 9 bases from J, the junction contained 4 bases not matched to a gene.

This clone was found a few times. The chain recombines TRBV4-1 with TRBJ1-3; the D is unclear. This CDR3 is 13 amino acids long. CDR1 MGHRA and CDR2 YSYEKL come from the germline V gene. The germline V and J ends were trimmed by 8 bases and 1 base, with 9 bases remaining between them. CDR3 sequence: CASQPGSGNTIYF. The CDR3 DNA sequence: TGCGCCAGCCAGCCGGGGTCTGGAAACACCATATATTTT.

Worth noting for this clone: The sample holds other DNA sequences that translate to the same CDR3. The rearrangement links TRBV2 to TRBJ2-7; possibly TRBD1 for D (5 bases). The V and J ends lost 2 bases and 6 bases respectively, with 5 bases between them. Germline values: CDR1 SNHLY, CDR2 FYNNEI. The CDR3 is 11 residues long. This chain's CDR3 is CASSERGEQYF. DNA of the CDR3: TGTGCCAGCAGTGAAAGGGGCGAGCAGTACTTC.

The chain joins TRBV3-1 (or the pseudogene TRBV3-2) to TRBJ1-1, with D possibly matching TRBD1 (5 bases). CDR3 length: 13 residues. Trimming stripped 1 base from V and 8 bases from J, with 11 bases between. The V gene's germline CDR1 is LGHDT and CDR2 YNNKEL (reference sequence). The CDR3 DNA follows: TGTGCCAGCAGCCAAGCAGGGTGGGTGGAAGCTTTCTTT. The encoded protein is CASSQAGWVEAFF.

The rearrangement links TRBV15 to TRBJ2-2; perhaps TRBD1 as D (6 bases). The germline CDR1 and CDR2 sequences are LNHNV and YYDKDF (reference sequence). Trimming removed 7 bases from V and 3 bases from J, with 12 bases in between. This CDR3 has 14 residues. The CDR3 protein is CATNQGQYTGELFF. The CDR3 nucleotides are TGTGCCACCAACCAAGGACAGTACACCGGGGAGCTGTTTTTT.

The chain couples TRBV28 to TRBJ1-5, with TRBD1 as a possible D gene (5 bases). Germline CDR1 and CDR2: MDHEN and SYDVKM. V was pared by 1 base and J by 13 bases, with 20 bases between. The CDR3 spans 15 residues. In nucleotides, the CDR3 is TGTGCCAGCAGTTTATTGAGCCCCCAGGGAGGCCCTCAGCATTTT. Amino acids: CASSLLSPQGGPQHF.

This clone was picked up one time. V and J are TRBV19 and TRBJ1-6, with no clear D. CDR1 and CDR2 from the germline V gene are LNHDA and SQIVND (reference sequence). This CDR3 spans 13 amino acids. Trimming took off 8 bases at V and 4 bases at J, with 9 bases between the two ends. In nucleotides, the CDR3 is TGTGCCAGTGGTGACACTTATAATTCACCCCTCCACTTT. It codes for CASGDTYNSPLHF.

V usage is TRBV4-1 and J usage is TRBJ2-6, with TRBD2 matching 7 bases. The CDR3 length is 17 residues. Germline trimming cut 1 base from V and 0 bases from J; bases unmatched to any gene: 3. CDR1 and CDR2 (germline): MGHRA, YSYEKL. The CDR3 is CASSQGAGNSGANVLTF. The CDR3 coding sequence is TGCGCCAGCAGCCAAGGAGCGGGAAACTCTGGGGCCAACGTCCTGACTTTC.

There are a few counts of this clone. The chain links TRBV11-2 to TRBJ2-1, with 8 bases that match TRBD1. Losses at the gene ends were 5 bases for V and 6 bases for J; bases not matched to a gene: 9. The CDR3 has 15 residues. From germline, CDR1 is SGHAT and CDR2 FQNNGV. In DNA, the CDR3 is TGTGCCAGCAGCCCCCGGGACAGGTTTTTCAATGAGCAGTTCTTC. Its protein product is CASSPRDRFFNEQFF.

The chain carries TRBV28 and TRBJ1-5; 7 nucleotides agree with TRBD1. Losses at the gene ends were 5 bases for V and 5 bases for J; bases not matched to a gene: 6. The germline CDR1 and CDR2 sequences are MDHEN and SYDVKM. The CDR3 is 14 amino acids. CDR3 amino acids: CASSIQGEDQPQHF. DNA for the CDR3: TGTGCCAGCAGTATCCAGGGGGAGGATCAGCCCCAGCATTTT.

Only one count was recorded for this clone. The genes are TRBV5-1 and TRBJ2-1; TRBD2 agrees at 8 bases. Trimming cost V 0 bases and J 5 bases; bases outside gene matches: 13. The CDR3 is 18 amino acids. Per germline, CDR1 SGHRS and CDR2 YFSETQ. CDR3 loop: CASSLGPLGTRLDNEQFF. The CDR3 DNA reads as TGCGCCAGCAGCTTGGGACCCCTCGGGACTAGACTTGACAATGAGCAGTTCTTC.

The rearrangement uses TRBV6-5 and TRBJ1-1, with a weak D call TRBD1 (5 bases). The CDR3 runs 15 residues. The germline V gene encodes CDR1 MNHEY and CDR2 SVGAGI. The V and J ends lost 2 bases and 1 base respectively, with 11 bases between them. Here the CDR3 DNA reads TGTGCCAGCAGTTACACGGGGGTGAGGAACACTGAAGCTTTCTTT. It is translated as CASSYTGVRNTEAFF.

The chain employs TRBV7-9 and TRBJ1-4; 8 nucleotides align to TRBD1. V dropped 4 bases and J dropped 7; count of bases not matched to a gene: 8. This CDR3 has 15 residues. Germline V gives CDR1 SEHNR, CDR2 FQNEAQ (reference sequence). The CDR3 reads CASSYWTGWGEKLFF. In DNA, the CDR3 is TGTGCCAGCAGCTATTGGACAGGGTGGGGTGAAAAACTGTTTTTT.

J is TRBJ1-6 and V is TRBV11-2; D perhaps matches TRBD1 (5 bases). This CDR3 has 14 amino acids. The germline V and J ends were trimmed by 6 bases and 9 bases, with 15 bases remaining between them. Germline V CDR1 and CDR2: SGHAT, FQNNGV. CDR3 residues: CASSPRGGGSPLHF. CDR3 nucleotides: TGTGCCAGCAGTCCAAGGGGAGGAGGTTCACCCCTCCACTTT.

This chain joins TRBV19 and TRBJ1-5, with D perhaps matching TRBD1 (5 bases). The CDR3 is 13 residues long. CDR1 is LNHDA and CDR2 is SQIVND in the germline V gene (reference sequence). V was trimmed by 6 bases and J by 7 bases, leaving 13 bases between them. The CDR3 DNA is TGTGCCAGTAGCTTAGACAGTTACCAGCCCCAGCATTTT. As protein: CASSLDSYQPQHF. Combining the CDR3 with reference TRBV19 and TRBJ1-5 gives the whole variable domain DGGITQSPKYLFRKEGQNVTLSCEQNLNHDAMYWYRQDPGQGLRLIYYSQIVNDFQKGDIAEGYSVSREKKESFPLTVTSAQKNPTAFYLCASSLDSYQPQHFGDGTRLSIL.